This T cell receptor (beta chain) was profiled in a study of blood T cell repertoires in COVID-19. Under the authors' procedure: Estimation of nucleated cell counts relied on the amplification of reference gene primers. The method was immunoSEQ multiplex PCR; TCRdb's version includes in-frame clones alone and lacks a portion of them. V and J calls and clone size are given by that table; D and trimming were obtained from the DNA. The data hold around 280,000 clones, with around 87% observed a single time. In terms of age and location, participants ranged from about 18 to 100 years and lived in roughly 22 US areas. The study assigned cohorts using participant-reported clinical history. This clone was seen only once. The sample contains more than one DNA sequence encoding this CDR3. The germline V gene has CDR1 MDHEN and CDR2 SYDVKM. There are 14 residues in the CDR3. The V and J ends lost 3 bases and 6 bases respectively, with 12 bases between them.

This clonotype originated in a young woman with acute COVID-19. J is TRBJ2-1 and V is TRBV28, with D perhaps TRBD1 (7 bases). The sample consisted of PBMCs or T cells enriched from blood (not recorded which). CDR3 nucleotides: TGTGCCAGCAGTTTGGCAGGGGGAGGCAATGAGCAGTTCTTC. Encoded protein: CASSLAGGGNEQFF.